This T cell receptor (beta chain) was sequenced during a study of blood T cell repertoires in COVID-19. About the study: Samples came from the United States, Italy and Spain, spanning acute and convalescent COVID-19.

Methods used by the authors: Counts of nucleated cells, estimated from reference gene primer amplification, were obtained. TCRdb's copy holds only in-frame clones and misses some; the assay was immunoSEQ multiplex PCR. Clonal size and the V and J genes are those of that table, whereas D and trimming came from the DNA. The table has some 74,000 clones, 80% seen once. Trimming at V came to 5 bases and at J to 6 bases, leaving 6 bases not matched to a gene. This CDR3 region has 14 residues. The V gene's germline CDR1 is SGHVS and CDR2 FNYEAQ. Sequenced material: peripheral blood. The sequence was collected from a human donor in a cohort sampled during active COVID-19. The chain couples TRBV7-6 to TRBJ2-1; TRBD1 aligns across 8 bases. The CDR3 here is CASSVQTGGNEQFF. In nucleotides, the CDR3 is TGTGCCAGCAGCGTACAAACAGGGGGCAATGAGCAGTTCTTC.